These 27 T cell receptor beta chains came from one sample sequenced in a study of blood T cells in healthy people across ages. A sample-barcoded 5' primer and a J-beta primer mix were used in a second PCR of about 7 to 12 cycles. MiXCR, run by TCRdb on the 5' RACE reads, gives a single entry per CDR3 protein. Among about 1.4 million distinct CDR3 sequences listed, roughly 60% were seen once. The source material was blood. Receptors originate from a man between 18 and 29 years old in good health.

This clonotype was seen a handful of times. The chain employs TRBV7-6 and TRBJ2-3; 7 bases match TRBD1. V gave up 8 bases and J gave up 1 base; unmatched junction bases: 6. The length of the CDR3 is 14 residues. Germline V lookup: CDR1 SGHVS, CDR2 FNYEAQ. The chain's CDR3 is CASARGPGTDTQYF. The CDR3 coding sequence is TGTGCCAGCGCAAGGGGGCCCGGCACAGATACGCAGTATTTT.

Here the CDR3 DNA reads TGCAGTGCTAGAGACGGGACCTGGGACACCGGGGAGCTGTTTTTT. As protein: CSARDGTWDTGELFF. The J gene is TRBJ2-2, the V gene TRBV20-1; D possibly uses TRBD1 or TRBD2 (5 bases each). Trimming removed 0 bases from V and 3 bases from J, with 11 bases in between. CDR3 length equals 15 residues. The germline CDR1 and CDR2 sequences are DFQATT and SNEGSKA (reference sequence).

With regard to this clonotype: A junction boundary mismatches the germline segment, possibly from a read error. This rearrangement joins TRBV29-1 to TRBJ1-1; the D is unclear. Germline V lookup: CDR1 SQVTM, CDR2 ANQGSEA. This CDR3 spans 15 amino acids. The CDR3 DNA follows: TGCAGCGCTGAAAAACGCCTTGATCTTCACACTGAAGCTTTCTTT. This encodes CSAEKRLDLHTEAFF.

The chain has TRBV9 and TRBJ1-1; possibly TRBD1 for D (6 bases). Germline-derived CDR1 and CDR2 are SGDLS and YYNGEE. The CDR3 spans 16 residues. The V end lost 0 bases, the J end lost 0 bases, and 12 bases lay between the germline ends. CDR3 sequence reads: CASSVGEGEVNTEAFF. CDR3 DNA sequence: TGTGCCAGCAGCGTAGGAGAGGGGGAGGTGAACACTGAAGCTTTCTTT.

V gene TRBV20-1 combines with J gene TRBJ2-3; D not certain. This CDR3 is 15 amino acids long. V was cut by 0 bases and J by 3 bases, with 13 bases left in between. CDR1 is DFQATT, CDR2 SNEGSKA, per germline (reference sequence). CDR3 in DNA: TGCAGTGCTAGAGATGTGAAAAAAGCAACAGATACGCAGTATTTT. It codes for CSARDVKKATDTQYF.

The rearrangement joins TRBV6-2 or TRBV6-3 to TRBJ2-7; D tentatively fits TRBD1 or TRBD2 (6 bases each). The V end was cut by 6 bases, the J end by 2 bases, with 17 bases between. The CDR3 length is 15 residues. Germline V lookup: CDR1 MNHEY, CDR2 SVGEGT. CDR3 in DNA: TGTGCCAGCAGCCGGTCGGGGGCGTTCCCCTACGAGCAGTACTTC. Amino acids: CASSRSGAFPYEQYF.

This clonotype has more than one count but fewer than ten. The chain has TRBV7-9 and TRBJ2-1, with D unclear. Per the germline V gene, CDR1 is SEHNR and CDR2 is FQNEAQ (reference sequence). Between the trimmed V and J ends, which lost 3 bases and 6 bases, there was a span of 12 bases. The CDR3 loop spans 14 amino acids. The CDR3 nucleotides are TGTGCCAGCAGCTTGATTGCCATCGGCAATGAGCAGTTCTTC. Residues: CASSLIAIGNEQFF.

The chain carries TRBV2 and TRBJ2-5; 10 positions match TRBD1. The J call is in doubt because the DNA end fits TRBJ2-7 better. Germline CDR1 SNHLY, CDR2 FYNNEI. This CDR3 has 15 residues. CDR3 sequence: CASSGDRGFRREQYF. CDR3 DNA sequence: TGTGCCAGCAGTGGGGACAGGGGTTTTCGTCGCGAGCAGTACTTC.

This clonotype came up once. The chain uses TRBV7-9 and TRBJ2-5; D perhaps matches TRBD2 (5 bases). The J call may be in error: the DNA end matches TRBJ2-1 better. The CDR3 extends over 13 amino acids. CDR1 SEHNR and CDR2 FQNEAQ come from the germline V gene (reference sequence). The chain's CDR3 is CASSPPEAAAQFF. In nucleotides, the CDR3 is TGTGCCAGCAGCCCACCGGAGGCAGCCGCCCAGTTCTTC.

The chain employs TRBV10-2 and TRBJ2-5; TRBD1 matches 11 bases. Per germline, CDR1 WSHSY and CDR2 SAAADI. The V segment lost 8 bases and the J segment 9 bases; nucleotides outside the gene matches: 5. The CDR3 has 12 amino acids. In nucleotides, the CDR3 is TGCGCCAGCGGGGACAGGGGGTGGGCCCAGTACTTC. Amino acids: CASGDRGWAQYF.

This clonotype has just one count. The chain uses TRBV10-3 and TRBJ1-4, with 8 nucleotides matching TRBD1. The CDR3 is 14 residues long. Germline CDR1 is ENHRY and CDR2 is SYGVKD. V trimming: 5 bases; J trimming: 8 bases; junction bases outside the gene matches: 7. The CDR3 spells CAISTDRAGEKLFF. The CDR3 nucleotides are TGTGCCATCAGTACGGACAGGGCGGGAGAAAAACTGTTTTTT.

The chain employs TRBV20-1 and TRBJ2-1; possible D gene TRBD2, 6 bases. Germline V gives CDR1 DFQATT, CDR2 SNEGSKA (reference sequence). V dropped 7 bases and J dropped 12 bases, with 28 bases sitting between them. CDR3 length: 15 amino acids. The CDR3 is CSGDPVGGVTRWQFF. Written as DNA, the CDR3 is TGCAGTGGGGACCCCGTGGGCGGGGTCACTAGGTGGCAGTTCTTC.

V and J are TRBV24-1 and TRBJ2-1; possibly TRBD1 for D (5 bases). The CDR3 length is 15 residues. Per the germline V gene, CDR1 is KGHDR and CDR2 is SFDVKD. Deletions cut 5 bases from V and 5 bases from J, with 15 bases between. CDR3 nucleotide sequence: TGTGCCACCAGTGCGACAGTGATCAGAGACAATGAGCAGTTCTTC. Translation: CATSATVIRDNEQFF.

This chain uses TRBV7-2 with TRBJ2-1; maybe TRBD1 (6 bases). V was cut by 0 bases and J by 6 bases, with 9 bases left in between. The CDR3 covers 14 residues. From germline, CDR1 is SGHTA and CDR2 FQGNSA. The CDR3 sequence: CASSLATGINEQFF. Written as DNA, the CDR3 is TGTGCCAGCAGCTTAGCGACAGGCATCAATGAGCAGTTCTTC.

The chain uses TRBV11-1 and TRBJ2-5, with D possibly TRBD1 on 6 matching bases. V lost 4 bases and J lost 5, with 14 bases in between. Germline V CDR1 and CDR2: SGHAT, FQDESV (reference sequence). The CDR3 has 14 amino acids. CDR3 nucleotides: TGTGCCAGCAGCTCAAACAGGGTGAGGGAGACCCAGTACTTC. Encoded protein: CASSSNRVRETQYF.

This clonotype was counted only a few times. The J gene is TRBJ2-1, the V gene TRBV28; D gene uncertain. The length of the CDR3 is 14 residues. The V gene's germline CDR1 is MDHEN and CDR2 SYDVKM. V was clipped by 4 bases and J by 0 bases, with 7 bases between them. CDR3 nucleotides: TGTGCCAGCAGTTGGGTGAGCTCCTACAATGAGCAGTTCTTC. This gives the protein CASSWVSSYNEQFF.

This clonotype came up a few times. CDR3 DNA sequence: TGTGCCAGCAGTTTCTACGGTGGATACGAGCAGTACTTC. Its translation: CASSFYGGYEQYF. The rearrangement joins TRBV27 to TRBJ2-4; no clear D. TRBJ2-7 explains the end of the DNA better; the J call may be wrong. There are 13 residues in the CDR3. Germline-derived CDR1 and CDR2 are MNHEY and SMNVEV (reference sequence).

This chain uses TRBV20-1 with TRBJ2-7; 8 bases are a match to TRBD2. CDR1 is DFQATT, CDR2 SNEGSKA, per germline (reference sequence). V lost 0 bases to trimming and J lost 5 bases; unmatched junction nucleotides: 9. The CDR3 spans 15 residues. The CDR3 loop reads CSARDPRGGSHEQYF. CDR3 bases: TGCAGTGCTAGAGACCCCCGGGGGGGCTCTCACGAGCAGTACTTC.

V is TRBV4-3 and J is TRBJ1-2; tentative D call: TRBD1 (6 bases). Per the germline V gene, CDR1 is LGHNA and CDR2 is YSLEER. Trimming took off 0 bases at V and 4 bases at J, with 12 bases between the two ends. The CDR3 totals 15 residues. The CDR3 coding sequence is TGCGCCAGCAGCCAAGATCCACAGGGTGGCTATGGCTACACCTTC. Encoded protein: CASSQDPQGGYGYTF.

This rearrangement joins TRBV7-2 to TRBJ1-1, with 7 bases matching TRBD1. This CDR3 comprises 14 residues. Germline loops: CDR1 SGHTA, CDR2 FQGNSA. V lost 5 bases, J lost 1 base, and 4 bases stayed unmatched. The CDR3 sequence: CASSTQGGNTEAFF. The CDR3 DNA follows: TGTGCCAGCAGCACCCAGGGGGGGAACACTGAAGCTTTCTTT.

This sequence joins TRBV6-5 and TRBJ1-2, with 11 nucleotides matching TRBD1. V lost 0 bases and J lost 8; bases outside the gene matches: 5. CDR1 is MNHEY and CDR2 is SVGAGI in the germline V gene. The length of the CDR3 is 15 residues. This CDR3 is CASSYSWTGGRGYTF. CDR3 DNA: TGTGCCAGCAGTTACTCTTGGACAGGGGGCAGGGGCTACACCTTC.

The chain employs TRBV20-1 and TRBJ2-5; D might be TRBD1 or TRBD2, each matching 5 bases. Germline values: CDR1 DFQATT, CDR2 SNEGSKA (reference sequence). This CDR3 comprises 13 residues. V lost 3 bases, J lost 11 bases, and 19 bases lay in between. This CDR3 reads CSASVNSDWGQYF. As DNA, the CDR3 is TGCAGTGCTAGTGTAAACAGCGATTGGGGGCAGTACTTC.

This clonotype has just a few counts. J is TRBJ2-3 and V is TRBV10-3; 11 positions agree with TRBD2. The CDR3 consists of 16 residues. Germline CDR1 reads ENHRY; CDR2 reads SYGVKD. V dropped 6 bases and J dropped 1; count of bases not matched to a gene: 6. This chain's CDR3 is CAIRPPTSGGTDTQYF. CDR3 DNA: TGTGCCATCAGGCCGCCGACTAGCGGGGGCACAGATACGCAGTATTTT.

The chain is built from TRBV5-1 and TRBJ2-1; 7 bases are shared with TRBD1. The CDR3 sequence is 15 residues long. J was trimmed by 0 bases and V by 4 bases; bases with no gene match: 4. Germline lookup yields CDR1 SGHRS and CDR2 YFSETQ. The DNA for the CDR3 is TGCGCCAGCAGCCCGGGACAGAACTCCTACAATGAGCAGTTCTTC. Translated, it gives CASSPGQNSYNEQFF.

The chain links TRBV28 to TRBJ2-3; D call uncertain. V was cut by 8 bases and J by 3 bases, with 21 bases left in between. CDR3 size: 16 residues. Germline CDR1 reads MDHEN; CDR2 reads SYDVKM. The DNA for the CDR3 is TGTGCCAGCCCCCCCGGTACTCGGTCGGTTACAGATACGCAGTATTTT. This translates into CASPPGTRSVTDTQYF. The complete variable domain, with remaining parts taken from reference TRBV28 and TRBJ2-3, reads DVKVTQSSRYLVKRTGEKVFLECVQDMDHENMFWYRQDPGLGLRLIYFSYDVKMKEKGDIPEGYSVSREKKERFSLILESASTNQTSMYLCASPPGTRSVTDTQYFGPGTRLTVL.

There are a few counts of this clonotype. This CDR3 is CSVTGGYNNEQFF. CDR3 coding DNA: TGCAGCGTTACAGGGGGTTATAACAATGAGCAGTTCTTC. The gene calls are TRBV29-1 and TRBJ2-1; 8 bases are shared with TRBD1. The CDR3 contains 13 residues. The ends lost 5 bases at V and 5 bases at J; junction bases unmatched: 5. Germline CDR1 reads SQVTM; CDR2 reads ANQGSEA.

The chain employs TRBV20-1 and TRBJ2-3, with D perhaps TRBD1 or TRBD2 (5 bases each). This CDR3 is 14 amino acids long. V gave up 5 bases and J gave up 5 bases, with 17 bases separating them. Looked up from germline, CDR1 is DFQATT and CDR2 is SNEGSKA (reference sequence). Here the CDR3 reads CSASGTRTLDTQYF. The DNA of the CDR3 is TGCAGTGCTTCCGGGACCAGAACCCTAGATACGCAGTATTTT.